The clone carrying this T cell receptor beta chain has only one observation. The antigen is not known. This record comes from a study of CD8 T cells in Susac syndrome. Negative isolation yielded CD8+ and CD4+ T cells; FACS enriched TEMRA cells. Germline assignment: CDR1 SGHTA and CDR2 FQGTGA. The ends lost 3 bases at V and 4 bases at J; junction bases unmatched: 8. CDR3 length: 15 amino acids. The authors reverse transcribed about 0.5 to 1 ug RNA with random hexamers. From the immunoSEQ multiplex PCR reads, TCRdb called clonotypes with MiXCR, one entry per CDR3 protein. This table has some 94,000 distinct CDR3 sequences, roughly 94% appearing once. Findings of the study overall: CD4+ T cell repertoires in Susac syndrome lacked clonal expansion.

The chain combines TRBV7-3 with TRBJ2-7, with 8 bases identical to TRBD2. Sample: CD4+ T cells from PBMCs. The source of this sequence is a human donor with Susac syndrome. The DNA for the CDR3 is TGTGCCAGCAGCTTGTTGCCTAGCGGGCTGTACGAGCAGTACTTC. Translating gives CASSLLPSGLYEQYF.